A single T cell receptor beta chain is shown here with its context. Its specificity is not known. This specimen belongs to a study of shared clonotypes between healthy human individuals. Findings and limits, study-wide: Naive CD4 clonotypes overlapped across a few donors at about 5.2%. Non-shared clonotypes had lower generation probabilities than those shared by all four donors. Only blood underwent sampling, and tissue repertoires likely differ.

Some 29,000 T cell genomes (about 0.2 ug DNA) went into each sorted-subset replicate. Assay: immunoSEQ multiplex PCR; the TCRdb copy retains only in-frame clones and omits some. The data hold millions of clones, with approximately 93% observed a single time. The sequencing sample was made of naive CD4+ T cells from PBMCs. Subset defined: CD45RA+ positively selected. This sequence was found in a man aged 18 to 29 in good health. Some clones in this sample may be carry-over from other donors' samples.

CDR3 protein: CASSVLLQDNEQFF. Written as DNA, the CDR3 is TGTGCCAGCAGTGTCCTCTTGCAGGACAATGAGCAGTTCTTC. The chain combines TRBV6-1 with TRBJ2-1; no definite D call. Germline V gene sequence: CDR1 MNHNS, CDR2 SASEGT. The CDR3 totals 14 residues. Trimming shortened V by 4 bases and J by 5 bases, and 12 bases separated the two germline ends.